This T cell receptor beta chain was captured in a study of T cells in Graves' hyperthyroidism and ophthalmopathy. Study-level findings and limits: Blood also contained most expanded thyroid clonotypes above 0.001.

A word on this clonotype: Antigen unknown.

Each patient was aged 18 to 65 and had newly diagnosed hyperthyroidism of under 2 months' duration. A 10 ml volume of fresh peripheral blood provided the PBMCs. The germline gives CDR1 LNHDA, CDR2 SQIVND (reference sequence). V shed 6 bases, J shed 2 bases, and the junction held 7 bases outside the gene matches. The length of the CDR3 is 15 residues. RNA transcripts served as the template for amplifying TCR beta CDR3 regions. First-round RT-PCR of the TCR CDR3 relied on the HTBI primer set. TCRdb reanalysed the multiplex PCR reads using MiXCR and keeps one entry per CDR3 protein. Among fewer than 550,000 distinct CDR3 sequences listed, approximately 15% were seen once.

The origin of this receptor is a woman under 30 with Graves' hyperthyroidism. The chain couples TRBV19 to TRBJ2-7, with 10 bases matching TRBD2. The specimen was blood. The CDR3 here is CASSFLAGEAYEQYF. The CDR3 nucleotides are TGTGCCAGTAGCTTCCTAGCGGGAGAGGCCTACGAGCAGTACTTC.